These 26 T cell receptor beta chains came from one sample sequenced in a study of T cell repertoires in cytomegalovirus infection. For these receptors, no antigen is known. TCRdb itself ran the reads through MiXCR, one entry per CDR3 protein. The table lists roughly 570,000 distinct CDR3 sequences, about 39% of them singletons. The sequenced sample was cultured PBMCs, obtained from culture after CMV antigen stimulation. The receptor set was obtained from a human donor in good health (CMV status not recorded). Some clones in this sample may be carry-over from other donors' samples.

The chain carries TRBV20-1 and TRBJ2-7, with TRBD1 as a possible D gene (5 bases). Germline CDR1 reads DFQATT; CDR2 reads SNEGSKA (reference sequence). The CDR3 contains 12 residues. Trimming cost V 4 bases and J 4 bases, with 11 bases left between them. The CDR3 bases are TGCAGTGCTATGTCAAGGGGATACGAGCAGTACTTC. Its translation: CSAMSRGYEQYF.

V gene TRBV20-1 combines with J gene TRBJ2-1, with 8 positions matching TRBD1. With V trimmed by 4 bases and J by 7 bases, 9 bases remained unmatched. Germline V gene lookup returns CDR1 DFQATT and CDR2 SNEGSKA (reference sequence). The CDR3 has 14 residues. CDR3 DNA: TGCAGTGCTAACCGACAGGGGCCGGCAAATGAGCAGTTCTTC. This codes for CSANRQGPANEQFF.

This rearrangement joins TRBV20-1 to TRBJ2-1; 14 positions agree with TRBD2. The CDR3 extends over 15 amino acids. J was trimmed by 7 bases and V by 6 bases; bases with no gene match: 8. Germline V gene data show CDR1 as DFQATT and CDR2 as SNEGSKA (reference sequence). The CDR3 is CSAAGTSGRGNEQFF. For the CDR3, the DNA is TGCAGTGCGGCCGGGACTAGCGGGAGAGGGAATGAGCAGTTCTTC.

The chain links TRBV29-1 to TRBJ2-7; D not certain. Trimming removed 3 bases from V and 3 bases from J, with 6 bases in between. This CDR3 spans 11 amino acids. Looked up from germline, CDR1 is SQVTM and CDR2 is ANQGSEA. CDR3 nucleotide sequence: TGCAGCGTTGAGGCTAACTACGAGCAGTACTTC. Translating gives CSVEANYEQYF.

The chain has TRBV6-1 and TRBJ2-7; 16 bases map to TRBD2. There are 18 residues in the CDR3. CDR1 is MNHNS and CDR2 is SASEGT in the germline V gene. Unmatched junction bases numbered 7, after V lost 4 bases and J lost 1 base. CDR3: CASSATGLAGGTSYEQYF. The CDR3, as DNA: TGTGCCAGCAGTGCAACGGGACTAGCGGGGGGGACATCCTACGAGCAGTACTTC.

V usage is TRBV7-2 and J usage is TRBJ1-3; D possibly corresponds to TRBD1 (5 bases). Germline-derived CDR1 and CDR2 are SGHTA and FQGNSA. Trimming took 5 bases from V and 0 from J, leaving 11 bases between them. The CDR3 has 15 residues. The chain's CDR3 is CASSPGGVSGNTIYF. The CDR3 region has the DNA TGTGCCAGCAGCCCCGGAGGGGTCTCTGGAAACACCATATATTTT. Drawing the rest from reference TRBV7-2 and TRBJ1-3, the complete variable domain is GAGVSQSPSNKVTEKGKDVELRCDPISGHTALYWYRQSLGQGLEFLIYFQGNSAPDKSGLPSDRFSAERTGGSVSTLTIQRTQQEDSAVYLCASSPGGVSGNTIYFGEGSWLTVV.

The chain links TRBV18 to TRBJ1-5; TRBD1 matches 7 bases. This CDR3 region has 15 residues. Unmatched junction bases numbered 8, after V lost 2 bases and J lost 7 bases. Germline lookup yields CDR1 KGHSH and CDR2 LQKENI. CDR3 DNA sequence: TGTGCCAGCTCACCAGACAGGGCCCTTGGGCAGCCCCAGCATTTT. It specifies CASSPDRALGQPQHF.

The chain uses TRBV7-2 and TRBJ2-7; unclear D gene. The CDR3 is 11 amino acids. Trimming pared 3 bases from V and 10 bases from J, leaving 10 bases between. The germline V gene encodes CDR1 SGHTA and CDR2 FQGNSA. CDR3 nucleotide sequence: TGTGCCAGCAGCTTTGTCGGCCACCAGTACTTC. It yields the protein CASSFVGHQYF.

This clonotype occurred many times. The V gene is TRBV7-2, the J gene TRBJ2-5; 9 bases match TRBD1. CDR3 length: 15 amino acids. The trim removed 5 bases at V and 5 bases at J, leaving 9 bases unmatched. The germline CDR1 and CDR2 sequences are SGHTA and FQGNSA. CDR3 amino acids: CASSHWGQGLETQYF. Written as DNA, the CDR3 is TGTGCCAGCAGCCACTGGGGACAGGGATTGGAGACCCAGTACTTC.

The chain links TRBV7-9 to TRBJ2-7, with D perhaps matching TRBD1 (6 bases). Trimming removed 4 bases at V and 0 bases at J, with 10 bases between. The CDR3 length is 14 residues. CDR1 and CDR2 (germline): SEHNR, FQNEAQ (reference sequence). The CDR3 sequence is CASSSQGFSYEQYF. The CDR3 DNA is TGTGCCAGCAGCTCACAGGGCTTCTCCTACGAGCAGTACTTC.

This clonotype has more than one count but fewer than ten. This sequence joins TRBV7-2 and TRBJ2-7; 8 nucleotides match TRBD1. Germline values: CDR1 SGHTA, CDR2 FQGNSA. This CDR3 has 14 residues. Germline trimming cut 6 bases from V and 0 bases from J; bases unmatched to any gene: 4. The CDR3 region has the DNA TGTGCCAGCAGGAGGACAGGGAGCTCCTACGAGCAGTACTTC. Encoded protein: CASRRTGSSYEQYF.

V and J are TRBV20-1 and TRBJ2-3; unclear D gene. Trimming pared 3 bases from V and 2 bases from J, leaving 15 bases between. Looked up from germline, CDR1 is DFQATT and CDR2 is SNEGSKA (reference sequence). CDR3 length: 15 amino acids. The CDR3 region has the DNA TGCAGTGCTAGTCCGAGTTGGGCAAACACAGATACGCAGTATTTT. Translated, it gives CSASPSWANTDTQYF.

J is TRBJ1-2 and V is TRBV18; tentatively, D is TRBD1 (5 bases). Germline values: CDR1 KGHSH, CDR2 LQKENI. V lost 0 bases and J lost 8, with 19 bases in between. The CDR3 is 16 amino acids. The CDR3 sequence is CASSPPRGQPLSGYTF. In DNA form, the CDR3 reads TGTGCCAGCTCACCACCAAGGGGCCAACCGCTTTCGGGCTACACCTTC.

The rearrangement links TRBV7-2 to TRBJ2-1, with TRBD2 as a possible D gene (5 bases). The CDR3 is 14 residues long. V lost 5 bases and J lost 7, with 15 bases in between. The germline V gene encodes CDR1 SGHTA and CDR2 FQGNSA. The CDR3 DNA is TGTGCCAGCAGCCTTGGACTCTTTGGGAATGAGCAGTTCTTC. Amino acids: CASSLGLFGNEQFF.

The table lists this clonotype with a few counts. The chain links TRBV6-6 to TRBJ1-1, with D unresolved. V was cut by 0 bases and J by 0 bases, with 11 bases left in between. Germline V gives CDR1 MNHNY, CDR2 SVGAGI (reference sequence). The CDR3 consists of 16 residues. The CDR3 loop reads CASSYSTQVMNTEAFF. CDR3 bases: TGTGCCAGCAGTTACTCGACACAAGTCATGAACACTGAAGCTTTCTTT.

The chain joins TRBV18 to TRBJ2-6; D is perhaps TRBD1 (6 bases). This CDR3 spans 17 amino acids. V was cut by 9 bases and J by 1 base, with 19 bases left in between. Germline V gene sequence: CDR1 KGHSH, CDR2 LQKENI. As DNA, the CDR3 is TGTGCCAGTTCTGGACAGATCCAACAGTCTGGGGCCAACGTCCTGACTTTC. Protein product: CASSGQIQQSGANVLTF. Together with reference TRBV18 and TRBJ2-6, the CDR3 gives the full variable domain: NAGVMQNPRHLVRRRGQEARLRCSPMKGHSHVYWYRQLPEEGLKFMVYLQKENIIDESGMPKERFSAEFPKEGPSILRIQQVVRGDSAAYFCASSGQIQQSGANVLTFGAGSRLTVL.

This clonotype showed up just a few times. The chain carries TRBV7-8 and TRBJ1-5; the D gene is possibly TRBD1 (6 bases). V lost 5 bases to trimming and J lost 6 bases, with 17 bases between them. CDR3 length equals 15 residues. Germline V gene lookup returns CDR1 SGHVS and CDR2 FQNEAQ. The CDR3 DNA reads TGTGCCAGCAGCGAGGACAGAGCCGCACCTCAGCCCCAGCATTTT. Amino acids: CASSEDRAAPQPQHF.

The chain carries TRBV7-8 and TRBJ2-5, with TRBD1 as a possible D gene (6 bases). The germline V gene has CDR1 SGHVS and CDR2 FQNEAQ. This CDR3 contains 13 residues. V shed 3 bases and J shed 6 bases, with 11 bases lying between them. The DNA for the CDR3 is TGTGCCAGCAGCTTGGACAGTCTACAGACCCAGTACTTC. This sequence encodes CASSLDSLQTQYF.

The rearrangement links TRBV7-6 to TRBJ2-3, with TRBD2 as a possible D gene (7 bases). Germline V lookup: CDR1 SGHVS, CDR2 FNYEAQ. Trimming removed 3 bases at V and 0 bases at J, with 13 bases between. The CDR3 is 16 residues long. CDR3 sequence: CASSFSRGQSTDTQYF. In DNA form, the CDR3 reads TGTGCCAGCAGCTTTTCGCGGGGGCAAAGCACAGATACGCAGTATTTT.

The V gene is TRBV7-6, the J gene TRBJ2-3; D gene uncertain. The CDR3 totals 16 residues. Looked up from germline, CDR1 is SGHVS and CDR2 is FNYEAQ. Trimming pared 5 bases from V and 0 bases from J, leaving 15 bases between. CDR3 sequence: CASSLGRLSSTDTQYF. In DNA form, the CDR3 reads TGTGCCAGCAGCCTAGGACGGCTATCTAGCACAGATACGCAGTATTTT.

This clonotype occurred a few times. J is TRBJ2-5 and V is TRBV6-6, with a possible D match to TRBD1 (6 bases). Germline V lookup: CDR1 MNHNY, CDR2 SVGAGI (reference sequence). The CDR3 totals 14 residues. The V gene lost 0 bases and the J gene lost 2 bases, with 7 bases spanning the gap. The CDR3 sequence is CASSYSGQQETQYF. The CDR3 nucleotides read TGTGCCAGCAGTTACTCAGGACAGCAAGAGACCCAGTACTTC.

The rearrangement uses TRBV19 and TRBJ2-2; TRBD2 might be the D (6 bases). Germline CDR1 is LNHDA and CDR2 is SQIVND (reference sequence). The CDR3 has 14 amino acids. The V and J ends lost 4 bases and 6 bases respectively, with 12 bases between them. The CDR3 loop is CASSTVGEAGELFF. CDR3 sequence (DNA): TGTGCCAGTAGTACAGTGGGGGAGGCCGGGGAGCTGTTTTTT.

This clonotype was counted only a few times. The chain combines TRBV7-2 with TRBJ2-3; possibly TRBD1 for D (5 bases). The CDR3 sequence is 15 residues long. V gave up 4 bases and J gave up 8 bases, with 19 bases separating them. The V gene's germline CDR1 is SGHTA and CDR2 FQGNSA. In nucleotides, the CDR3 is TGTGCCAGCAGCTCCCTGGGGCCAGGGCAAAGTACGCAGTATTTT. Protein product: CASSSLGPGQSTQYF. Together with reference TRBV7-2 and TRBJ2-3, the CDR3 gives the full variable domain: GAGVSQSPSNKVTEKGKDVELRCDPISGHTALYWYRQSLGQGLEFLIYFQGNSAPDKSGLPSDRFSAERTGGSVSTLTIQRTQQEDSAVYLCASSSLGPGQSTQYFGPGTRLTVL.

This clonotype has more than one count but fewer than ten. Here the CDR3 reads CASSDRVPETQYF. As DNA, the CDR3 is TGTGCCAGCAGTGACAGGGTTCCAGAGACCCAGTACTTC. The chain joins TRBV12-3 or TRBV12-4 to TRBJ2-5; 7 bases agree with TRBD1. CDR3 length: 13 amino acids. V lost 5 bases to trimming and J lost 4 bases; unmatched junction nucleotides: 4.

The J gene is TRBJ2-2, the V gene TRBV7-2; the D call may be TRBD1 or TRBD2 (5 bases each). Germline values: CDR1 SGHTA, CDR2 FQGNSA. CDR3 size: 15 residues. The germline V and J ends were trimmed by 1 base and 4 bases, with 10 bases remaining between them. CDR3 coding DNA: TGTGCCAGCAGCTTAGGGGGGTCGGGCACCGGGGAGCTGTTTTTT. This encodes CASSLGGSGTGELFF.

There are a few counts of this clonotype. The chain has TRBV6-6 and TRBJ2-5, with TRBD2 identical over 11 bases. The CDR3 consists of 17 residues. The germline V gene encodes CDR1 MNHNY and CDR2 SVGAGI (reference sequence). Unmatched junction bases numbered 9, after V lost 2 bases and J lost 4 bases. The chain's CDR3 is CASSYELAGAGRETQYF. The CDR3 DNA reads as TGTGCCAGCAGTTACGAACTAGCGGGGGCCGGCCGAGAGACCCAGTACTTC.